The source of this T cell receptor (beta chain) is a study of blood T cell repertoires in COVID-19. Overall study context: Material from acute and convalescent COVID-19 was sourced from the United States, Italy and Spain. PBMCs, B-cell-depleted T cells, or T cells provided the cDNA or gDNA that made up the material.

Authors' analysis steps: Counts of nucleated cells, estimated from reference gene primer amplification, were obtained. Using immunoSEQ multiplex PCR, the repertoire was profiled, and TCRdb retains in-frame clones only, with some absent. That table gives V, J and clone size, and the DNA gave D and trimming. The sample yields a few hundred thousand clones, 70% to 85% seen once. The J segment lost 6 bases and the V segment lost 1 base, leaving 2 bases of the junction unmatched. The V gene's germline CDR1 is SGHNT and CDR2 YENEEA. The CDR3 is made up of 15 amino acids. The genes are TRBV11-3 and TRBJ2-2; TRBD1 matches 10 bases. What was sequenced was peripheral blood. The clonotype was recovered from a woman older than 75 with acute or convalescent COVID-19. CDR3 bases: TGTGCCAGCAGCTTAGGACAGGGGGCGCCCGGGGAGCTGTTTTTT. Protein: CASSLGQGAPGELFF.